A single sample gave rise to the 19 T cell receptor beta chains below, sequenced in a study of cytomegalovirus exposure and HLA in healthy donors. With 60 Vbeta and 13 Jbeta primers, the PCR was carried out. Repertoires were generated with immunoSEQ multiplex PCR, while TCRdb's copy carries only in-frame clones and drops some. The sample consists of more than 120,000 clones, 78% of them appearing once. Sequenced: PBMCs. These receptors all stem from a woman aged 40 to 55 in good health and CMV-seropositive.

This clone has more than one count but fewer than ten. J is TRBJ2-1 and V is TRBV19, with 7 positions matching TRBD2. CDR3 length: 17 amino acids. In germline, CDR1 is LNHDA, CDR2 SQIVND (reference sequence). The junction had 13 bases not matched to a gene; V was cut back by 5 bases and J by 3 bases. Here the CDR3 reads CASSLQTGTMVYNEQFF. Here the CDR3 DNA reads TGTGCCAGTAGTCTTCAGACCGGGACTATGGTCTACAATGAGCAGTTCTTC.

J is TRBJ2-2 and V is TRBV2; weak D call: TRBD1 (6 bases). Deletions cut 7 bases from V and 4 bases from J, with 19 bases between. CDR1 SNHLY and CDR2 FYNNEI come from the germline V gene. The CDR3 has 16 amino acids. Here the CDR3 DNA reads TGTGCCAGCACCAGGGGTAAAGGGTTGGCCACCGGGGAGCTGTTTTTT. Its translation is CASTRGKGLATGELFF.

The chain has TRBV4-1 and TRBJ2-7; 9 bases agree with TRBD2. Germline V CDR1 and CDR2: MGHRA, YSYEKL. The CDR3 is made up of 17 amino acids. The V segment lost 2 bases and the J segment 0 bases; nucleotides outside the gene matches: 8. The CDR3 sequence: CASSQRIGLASSYEQYF. The CDR3, as DNA: TGCGCCAGCAGCCAAAGGATCGGACTAGCGAGCTCCTACGAGCAGTACTTC.

The gene calls are TRBV6-1 and TRBJ2-5; D may be TRBD2 (6 bases). CDR1 MNHNS and CDR2 SASEGT come from the germline V gene. Trimming pared 4 bases from V and 5 bases from J, leaving 23 bases between. The CDR3 has 17 amino acids. CDR3: CASSAIPSTGAGETQYF. DNA of the CDR3: TGTGCCAGCAGTGCCATACCATCGACCGGGGCGGGGGAGACCCAGTACTTC.

The chain employs TRBV6-5 and TRBJ2-7; TRBD2 matches 7 bases. Germline assignment: CDR1 MNHEY and CDR2 SVGAGI. This CDR3 region has 16 residues. The trim removed 1 base at V and 0 bases at J, leaving 6 bases unmatched. The CDR3 sequence is CASSYLGEGSSYEQYF. The CDR3 bases are TGTGCCAGCAGTTACTTGGGGGAGGGAAGCTCCTACGAGCAGTACTTC.

The V call is TRBV21-1, the J call TRBJ2-3; no check of the table's D call, TRBD2, against the DNA was made. TRBV21-1 is shown as a pseudogene. This CDR3 contains 17 residues. In DNA form, the CDR3 reads TGTGCCAGCAGCAAAGCCTCCTCTAGCGGTAGCACAGATACGCAGTATTTT. Translating it yields CASSKASSSGSTDTQYF.

V and J are TRBV5-5 and TRBJ1-1, with 9 bases matching TRBD1. V gave up 3 bases and J gave up 6 bases; unmatched junction bases: 15. Germline values: CDR1 SGHKS, CDR2 YYEKEE (reference sequence). The CDR3 has 17 residues. The CDR3 DNA is TGTGCCAGCAGCTACACCCCGACAGGGGGGCGAGGGCCTGAAGCTTTCTTT. Its protein is CASSYTPTGGRGPEAFF. The complete variable domain, with remaining parts taken from reference TRBV5-5 and TRBJ1-1, reads DAGVTQSPTHLIKTRGQQVTLRCSPISGHKSVSWYQQVLGQGPQFIFQYYEKEERGRGNFPDRFSARQFPNYSSELNVNALLLGDSALYLCASSYTPTGGRGPEAFFGQGTRLTVV.

The V call is TRBV19, the J call TRBJ2-6; 8 bases match TRBD2. CDR3 length: 17 amino acids. Germline V gene data show CDR1 as LNHDA and CDR2 as SQIVND (reference sequence). V lost 5 bases to trimming and J lost 1 base; unmatched junction nucleotides: 7. The CDR3 DNA is TGTGCCAGTAGTCGGGAGGGTAGGGGGTCTGGGGCCAACGTCCTGACTTTC. It specifies CASSREGRGSGANVLTF.

This chain connects TRBV27 to TRBJ2-7, with 13 bases that match TRBD2. The V gene's germline CDR1 is MNHEY and CDR2 SMNVEV (reference sequence). J lost 2 bases, V lost 10 bases, and 8 bases had no gene match. This CDR3 contains 15 residues. The CDR3 loop is CAINIGTSGTYEQYF. The CDR3 region has the DNA TGTGCCATCAACATAGGGACTAGCGGGACCTACGAGCAGTACTTC.

This chain uses TRBV2 with TRBJ2-5; D possibly corresponds to TRBD2 (5 bases). The J call may not be correct, given that the DNA end is closer to TRBJ2-7. Germline lookup yields CDR1 SNHLY and CDR2 FYNNEI. The CDR3 has 13 amino acids. CDR3 nucleotides: TGTGCCAGCAGTGACCGGGTGGGGAGCGAGCAGTACTTC. Its protein product is CASSDRVGSEQYF.

V and J are TRBV7-9 and TRBJ1-4; weak D call: TRBD1 (5 bases). The CDR3 covers 16 residues. Germline V lookup: CDR1 SEHNR, CDR2 FQNEAQ (reference sequence). V was trimmed by 5 bases and J by 8 bases, leaving 21 bases between them. CDR3 sequence reads: CASSPLRGTAIEKLFF. The CDR3 nucleotides are TGTGCCAGCAGCCCCCTCCGCGGGACGGCTATAGAAAAACTGTTTTTT.

J is TRBJ2-3 and V is TRBV9; 11 bases are a match to TRBD2. Germline V gives CDR1 SGDLS, CDR2 YYNGEE. V lost 2 bases to trimming and J lost 1 base; unmatched junction nucleotides: 3. The CDR3 is 16 residues long. CDR3 DNA sequence: TGTGCCAGCAGCGTCTTAGCGGGAGGGGGCACAGATACGCAGTATTTT. Translating gives CASSVLAGGGTDTQYF. Complete variable domain (other parts from reference TRBV9 and TRBJ2-3): DSGVTQTPKHLITATGQRVTLRCSPRSGDLSVYWYQQSLDQGLQFLIQYYNGEERAKGNILERFSAQQFPDLHSELNLSSLELGDSALYFCASSVLAGGGTDTQYFGPGTRLTVL.

The gene calls are TRBV5-1 and TRBJ1-2; 12 nucleotides agree with TRBD1. The V gene end was trimmed by 3 bases and the J gene end by 8 bases; junction bases not matched to a gene: 17. Germline lookup yields CDR1 SGHRS and CDR2 YFSETQ. The CDR3 sequence is 18 residues long. In DNA, the CDR3 is TGCGCCAGCAGCTCCCCCCGGGACAGGGGGCTCCGATCTGGCGGCTACACCTTC. Its protein product is CASSSPRDRGLRSGGYTF. Full variable domain (remainder filled in from reference TRBV5-1 and TRBJ1-2): KAGVTQTPRYLIKTRGQQVTLSCSPISGHRSVSWYQQTPGQGLQFLFEYFSETQRNKGNFPGRFSGRQFSNSRSEMNVSTLELGDSALYLCASSSPRDRGLRSGGYTFGSGTRLTVV.

This clone was counted once. The genes are TRBV12-5 and TRBJ1-1; no definite D call. Germline CDR1 is LGHNT and CDR2 is FRNRAP. CDR3 length: 16 amino acids. With 0 bases removed from V and 4 bases from J, the gap between germline ends came to 15 bases. Here the CDR3 DNA reads TGTGCTAGTGGTTTGGTACAGTGGTTGAGACGCACTGAAGCTTTCTTT. This gives the protein CASGLVQWLRRTEAFF.

The gene calls are TRBV10-3 and TRBJ2-7; TRBD2 matches at 10 bases. The CDR3 contains 13 residues. CDR1 ENHRY and CDR2 SYGVKD come from the germline V gene. J lost 1 base, V lost 6 bases, and 0 bases had no gene match. The DNA of the CDR3 is TGTGCCATCAGACTAGCGGGATCCTACGAGCAGTACTTC. It specifies CAIRLAGSYEQYF.

There are a few counts of this clone. The chain uses TRBV7-6 and TRBJ2-5, with a tentative D call TRBD2 (6 bases). Germline V CDR1 and CDR2: SGHVS, FNYEAQ. This CDR3 spans 15 amino acids. V lost 2 bases to trimming and J lost 2 bases, with 12 bases between them. The CDR3 protein is CASSLILASQETQYF. The CDR3 bases are TGTGCCAGCAGCTTAATACTAGCTTCACAAGAGACCCAGTACTTC.

V and J are TRBV7-6 and TRBJ2-5, with 10 bases matching TRBD2. V gave up 3 bases and J gave up 3 bases; unmatched junction bases: 4. CDR1 is SGHVS and CDR2 is FNYEAQ in the germline V gene. CDR3 length: 15 residues. The CDR3 reads CASSFLLAGKETQYF. The DNA of the CDR3 is TGTGCCAGCAGCTTCTTACTAGCGGGGAAAGAGACCCAGTACTTC.

This chain joins TRBV11-3 and TRBJ1-1, with 8 bases lining up with TRBD1. V was pared by 4 bases and J by 3 bases, with 7 bases of the junction left unmatched. The CDR3 loop spans 15 amino acids. CDR1 and CDR2 (germline): SGHNT, YENEEA. The DNA of the CDR3 is TGTGCCAGCAGCTCGCAGGGGGCAGTATACACTGAAGCTTTCTTT. As protein: CASSSQGAVYTEAFF.

This clone was seen a single time. J is TRBJ2-5 and V is TRBV29-1, with no clear D. Germline lookup yields CDR1 SQVTM and CDR2 ANQGSEA. The CDR3 runs 12 residues. The V end lost 5 bases, the J end lost 5 bases, and 12 bases lay between the germline ends. The CDR3 nucleotides are TGCAGCGTTCTGTCTACCGCCGAGACCCAGTACTTC. The encoded protein is CSVLSTAETQYF. The full variable domain, in which reference TRBV29-1 and TRBJ2-5 provide the parts outside the CDR3, is SAVISQKPSRDICQRGTSLTIQCQVDSQVTMMFWYRQQPGQSLTLIATANQGSEATYESGFVIDKFPISRPNLTFSTLTVSNMSPEDSSIYLCSVLSTAETQYFGPGTRLLVL.